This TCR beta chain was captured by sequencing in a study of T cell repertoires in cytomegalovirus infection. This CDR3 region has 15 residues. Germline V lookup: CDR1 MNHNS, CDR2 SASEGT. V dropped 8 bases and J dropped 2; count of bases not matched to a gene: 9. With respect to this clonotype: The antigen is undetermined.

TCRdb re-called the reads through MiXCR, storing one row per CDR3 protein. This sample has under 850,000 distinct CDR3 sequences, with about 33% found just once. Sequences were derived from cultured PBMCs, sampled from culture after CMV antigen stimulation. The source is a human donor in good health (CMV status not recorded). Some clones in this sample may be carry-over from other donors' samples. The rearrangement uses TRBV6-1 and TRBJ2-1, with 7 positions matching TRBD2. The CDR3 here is CASVLAAGPYNEQFF. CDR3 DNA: TGTGCCAGCGTACTAGCAGCGGGACCCTACAATGAGCAGTTCTTC.